These 21 T cell receptor beta chains share one sample of origin, sequenced in a study of identical twins. Via MiXCR, TCRdb re-called the 5' RACE reads, giving one row per CDR3 protein. The repertoire consists of about 890,000 distinct CDR3 sequences, with 9% to 15% occurring once and the leading ten covering 1.5% to 2%. The same data also went into a second study, on yellow fever vaccine responses in identical twins.

The sequenced material came from PBMCs. These receptors were obtained from a woman under 30 in good health.

This clonotype showed up just once. At one of its ends the junction is not consistent with the germline gene, which may arise from a read error. The genes are TRBV29-1 and TRBJ2-1; 8 nucleotides line up with TRBD2. The CDR3 length is 15 residues. CDR1 and CDR2 (germline): SQVTM, ANQGSEA. The CDR3: CSVQRAGARYNEHFF. The CDR3 DNA is TGCAGCGTTCAAAGAGCGGGAGCTCGGTACAATGAGCATTTCTTC.

This clonotype was counted only a few times. The V call is TRBV7-9, the J call TRBJ2-1; TRBD1 matches at 10 bases. Trimming cost V 5 bases and J 7 bases; bases outside gene matches: 5. Germline loops: CDR1 SEHNR, CDR2 FQNEAQ (reference sequence). The CDR3 covers 14 residues. For the CDR3, the DNA is TGTGCCAGCAGCGCCGGGACAGGGGTAAATGAGCAGTTCTTC. It codes for CASSAGTGVNEQFF. Full variable domain (remainder filled in from reference TRBV7-9 and TRBJ2-1): DTGVSQNPRHKITKRGQNVTFRCDPISEHNRLYWYRQTLGQGPEFLTYFQNEAQLEKSRLLSDRFSAERPKGSFSTLEIQRTEQGDSAMYLCASSAGTGVNEQFFGPGTRLTVL.

In this sample, this clonotype turned up many times. The chain combines TRBV5-1 with TRBJ2-5; D may be TRBD2 (5 bases). The CDR3 loop spans 15 amino acids. Trimming pared 0 bases from V and 5 bases from J, leaving 14 bases between. The germline V gene encodes CDR1 SGHRS and CDR2 YFSETQ. The CDR3 region is CASSLEQPRGETQYF. CDR3 DNA sequence: TGCGCCAGCAGCTTGGAGCAACCTAGAGGGGAGACCCAGTACTTC.

The V and J genes are TRBV12-3 or TRBV12-4 and TRBJ1-2; TRBD1 aligns across 10 bases. V trimming: 3 bases; J trimming: 8 bases; junction bases outside the gene matches: 12. The CDR3 runs to 16 residues. DNA of the CDR3: TGTGCCAGCAGTTTCATGAGGGACAGGGGCGAGGACGGCTACACCTTC. It encodes CASSFMRDRGEDGYTF.

This clonotype was counted a few times. The chain joins TRBV29-1 to TRBJ2-1, with 10 bases matching TRBD1. Looked up from germline, CDR1 is SQVTM and CDR2 is ANQGSEA. V was clipped by 7 bases and J by 5 bases; unmatched bases: 8. This CDR3 contains 14 residues. The CDR3 region is CSALRQGADNEQFF. CDR3 nucleotide sequence: TGCAGCGCACTACGACAGGGGGCGGACAATGAGCAGTTCTTC.

Only a few counts were recorded for this clonotype. The J gene is TRBJ2-4, the V gene TRBV11-1, with 8 bases lining up with TRBD1. The CDR3 sequence is 19 residues long. Germline values: CDR1 SGHAT, CDR2 FQDESV (reference sequence). J gave up 1 base and V 5 bases, and 16 bases lay outside the gene matches. The CDR3 nucleotides read TGTGCCAGCAGCCCCCGGACAGGGTCTTCCTTGACGGCCAAAAACATTCAGTACTTC. Its translation: CASSPRTGSSLTAKNIQYF. The variable domain in full, with the rest retrieved from reference TRBV11-1 and TRBJ2-4, is EAEVAQSPRYKITEKSQAVAFWCDPISGHATLYWYRQILGQGPELLVQFQDESVVDDSQLPKDRFSAERLKGVDSTLKIQPAELGDSAMYLCASSPRTGSSLTAKNIQYFGAGTRLSVL.

This clonotype has only a few counts. V and J are TRBV4-1 and TRBJ2-1, with 9 bases that match TRBD2. V lost 4 bases and J lost 7; bases outside the gene matches: 11. This CDR3 spans 16 amino acids. In germline, CDR1 is MGHRA, CDR2 YSYEKL. The chain's CDR3 is CASSRGTSSVVNEQFF. CDR3 bases: TGCGCCAGCAGCCGGGGGACTAGCTCCGTTGTTAATGAGCAGTTCTTC.

This clonotype was observed many times. The chain is built from TRBV6-4 and TRBJ2-1, with 8 positions matching TRBD2. After removal of 4 bases from V and 2 bases from J, the junction contained 7 bases not matched to a gene. The length of the CDR3 is 16 residues. The germline V gene has CDR1 MRHNA and CDR2 SNTAGT. The CDR3: CASSAGGSGPYNEQFF. DNA for the CDR3: TGTGCCAGCAGTGCGGGGGGGAGCGGACCCTACAATGAGCAGTTCTTC.

This rearrangement joins TRBV10-3 to TRBJ1-1, with D hard to call. V was cut by 0 bases and J by 1 base, with 9 bases left in between. Germline V gene data show CDR1 as ENHRY and CDR2 as SYGVKD. CDR3 length: 15 amino acids. CDR3 in DNA: TGTGCCATCAGTGAGTCGGGCAGACAGAACACTGAAGCTTTCTTT. It yields the protein CAISESGRQNTEAFF.

This clonotype was detected a few times. This chain uses TRBV4-2 with TRBJ1-2, with 7 bases fitting TRBD1. The CDR3 has 14 amino acids. J gave up 6 bases and V 0 bases, and 4 bases lay outside the gene matches. Germline CDR1 LGHNA, CDR2 YNFKEQ. The DNA of the CDR3 is TGTGCCAGCAGCCAAGAACAGCAGGGGGATGGCTACACCTTC. This translates into CASSQEQQGDGYTF.

This chain uses TRBV15 with TRBJ1-1, with D tentatively TRBD1 (5 bases). Germline V gene sequence: CDR1 LNHNV, CDR2 YYDKDF (reference sequence). The CDR3 runs 15 residues. V was shortened by 0 bases and J by 6 bases, with 14 bases between the two germline ends. In DNA form, the CDR3 reads TGTGCCACCAGCAGAGATCTGAGCCGGGACTCTGAAGCTTTCTTT. Encoded protein: CATSRDLSRDSEAFF.

This clonotype has ten or more counts. V gene TRBV28 combines with J gene TRBJ1-5, with D hard to call. The V gene's germline CDR1 is MDHEN and CDR2 SYDVKM. V gave up 2 bases and J gave up 6 bases, with 5 bases separating them. The CDR3 is 12 residues long. The CDR3 sequence is CASSLPAQPQHF. As DNA, the CDR3 is TGTGCCAGCAGTTTACCGGCTCAGCCCCAGCATTTT.

This clonotype was found a few times. The chain joins TRBV28 to TRBJ2-1; possible D gene TRBD1, 6 bases. The CDR3 runs 16 residues. V shed 10 bases and J shed 12 bases, with 31 bases lying between them. Germline V CDR1 and CDR2: MDHEN, SYDVKM. CDR3 sequence: CAIFPTGNIPPTGQFF. The DNA for the CDR3 is TGTGCCATATTTCCTACAGGGAACATACCACCCACTGGGCAGTTCTTC.

This clonotype was seen more than once but under ten times. The rearrangement links TRBV6-5 to TRBJ2-5; D might be TRBD1 or TRBD2, each matching 6 bases. The CDR3 totals 17 residues. The V and J ends lost 0 bases and 5 bases respectively, with 19 bases between them. Germline assignment: CDR1 MNHEY and CDR2 SVGAGI. CDR3 in amino acids: CASSYSFWGATEETQYF. CDR3 DNA sequence: TGTGCCAGCAGTTACTCGTTCTGGGGGGCCACTGAGGAGACCCAGTACTTC.

V gene TRBV10-3 combines with J gene TRBJ2-3; 8 bases are shared with TRBD2. CDR1 and CDR2 from the germline V gene are ENHRY and SYGVKD. This CDR3 is 17 amino acids long. The J segment lost 4 bases and the V segment lost 5 bases, leaving 14 bases of the junction unmatched. In nucleotides, the CDR3 is TGTGCCATCAGTCCAAGACCCGGGACTAGTCCTTCAGATACGCAGTATTTT. Translated, it gives CAISPRPGTSPSDTQYF.

The sample holds many counts of this clonotype. This chain joins TRBV6-1 and TRBJ1-2; D remains unclear. Germline values: CDR1 MNHNS, CDR2 SASEGT. Trimming took 7 bases from V and 2 from J, leaving 11 bases between them. The CDR3 spans 13 residues. CDR3 bases: TGTGCCAGCAAAACGACGCTGAACTATGGCTACACCTTC. Translated: CASKTTLNYGYTF.

In this sample, this clonotype turned up a few times. V is TRBV7-9 and J is TRBJ2-5; possibly TRBD2 for D (6 bases). Germline V gene data show CDR1 as SEHNR and CDR2 as FQNEAQ (reference sequence). The CDR3 is made up of 16 amino acids. The V and J ends lost 2 bases and 0 bases respectively, with 13 bases between them. The CDR3 here is CASSLSDGGYQETQYF. The CDR3 nucleotides are TGTGCCAGCAGCTTAAGCGATGGGGGGTACCAAGAGACCCAGTACTTC.

This clonotype was observed a handful of times. The rearrangement links TRBV15 to TRBJ2-2; TRBD2 agrees at 12 bases. This CDR3 has 17 amino acids. After removal of 2 bases from V and 1 base from J, the junction contained 2 bases not matched to a gene. The germline CDR1 and CDR2 sequences are LNHNV and YYDKDF (reference sequence). CDR3 loop: CATSRPGLAGNTGELFF. The CDR3 DNA sequence: TGTGCCACCAGCAGACCGGGACTAGCGGGGAACACCGGGGAGCTGTTTTTT.

The J gene is TRBJ1-1, the V gene TRBV6-1; possible D gene TRBD1, 6 bases. CDR1 MNHNS and CDR2 SASEGT come from the germline V gene. The CDR3 runs 15 residues. Trimming cost V 7 bases and J 1 base, with 16 bases left between them. Here the CDR3 DNA reads TGTGCCAGCACCTACAGGGAGGGGAAGAACACTGAAGCTTTCTTT. Amino acids: CASTYREGKNTEAFF.

This clonotype was seen a few times. J is TRBJ2-1 and V is TRBV11-3, with 11 bases that match TRBD2. The CDR3 contains 16 residues. J was trimmed by 5 bases and V by 2 bases; bases with no gene match: 5. Germline V gives CDR1 SGHNT, CDR2 YENEEA. The DNA for the CDR3 is TGTGCCAGCAGCTTAATAGCGGGAGGGATCGACAATGAGCAGTTCTTC. It is translated as CASSLIAGGIDNEQFF.

There are many counts of this clonotype. The chain uses TRBV4-2 and TRBJ2-3, with D perhaps TRBD2 (5 bases). There are 15 residues in the CDR3. V was trimmed by 2 bases and J by 3 bases, leaving 12 bases between them. Germline V gives CDR1 LGHNA, CDR2 YNFKEQ. The CDR3 reads CASSQNGLPTDTQYF. The CDR3, as DNA: TGTGCCAGCAGCCAAAATGGACTGCCAACAGATACGCAGTATTTT.